One sample yielded the 13 T cell receptor beta chains listed below, sequenced in a study of post-analysis software for immune sequencing data. General observations from the study: In patients, TRBV5-6, TRBV5-1 and TRBV20-1 belonged to roughly 5 TRBV segments found more frequently than in controls.

Their antigens remain unidentified. Carried by the TCR beta cDNA libraries were unique molecular identifiers. MiXCR, run by TCRdb on the PCR reads, gives a single entry per CDR3 protein. The sample holds about 820,000 distinct CDR3 sequences, roughly half seen once. The sample taken for sequencing was blood. The receptors were sampled from a girl between 5 and 17 years old with multiple sclerosis.

The gene calls are TRBV5-1 and TRBJ2-5; TRBD2 agrees at 8 bases. Losses at the gene ends were 0 bases for V and 1 base for J; bases not matched to a gene: 5. The CDR3 runs 16 residues. Germline V gene sequence: CDR1 SGHRS, CDR2 YFSETQ. CDR3: CASSLGSSGGQETQYF. The CDR3 DNA reads as TGCGCCAGCAGCTTGGGATCCAGCGGGGGCCAAGAGACCCAGTACTTC.

This clonotype turned up a few times. The chain couples TRBV27 to TRBJ2-7; D is possibly TRBD1 or TRBD2 (5 bases each). Germline CDR1 and CDR2: MNHEY and SMNVEV (reference sequence). V gave up 5 bases and J gave up 5 bases, with 16 bases separating them. This CDR3 comprises 14 residues. For the CDR3, the DNA is TGTGCCAGCAGTCCGTGGACGGAGGACAACGAGCAGTACTTC. Its protein product is CASSPWTEDNEQYF.

J is TRBJ2-6 and V is TRBV13; D is ambiguous. The germline V gene has CDR1 PRHDT and CDR2 FYEKMQ (reference sequence). CDR3 length: 14 residues. V was trimmed by 5 bases and J by 0 bases, leaving 5 bases between them. This CDR3 reads CASSGDSGANVLTF. In nucleotides, the CDR3 is TGTGCCAGCAGCGGGGACTCTGGGGCCAACGTCCTGACTTTC.

The J gene is TRBJ2-7, the V gene TRBV24-1; 9 positions agree with TRBD1. The J call may be wrong; the DNA end is better matched by TRBJ2-5. CDR1 KGHDR and CDR2 SFDVKD come from the germline V gene. This CDR3 is 17 amino acids long. The CDR3 region is CATSDLGGQGELETQYF. The CDR3 coding sequence is TGTGCCACCAGTGATTTGGGGGGACAGGGCGAGTTGGAGACCCAGTACTTC.

J is TRBJ2-7 and V is TRBV14, with 10 bases lining up with TRBD2. Germline trimming cut 4 bases from V and 3 bases from J; bases unmatched to any gene: 6. Germline V gene data show CDR1 as SGHDN and CDR2 as FVKESK. CDR3 length: 15 residues. CDR3 sequence: CASSPSGGAGYEQYF. CDR3 coding DNA: TGTGCCAGCAGCCCAAGCGGGGGGGCCGGCTACGAGCAGTACTTC.

This sequence joins TRBV6-2 or TRBV6-3 and TRBJ2-6, with 11 bases matching TRBD1. Germline values: CDR1 MNHEY, CDR2 SVGEGT. The V segment lost 4 bases and the J segment 0 bases; nucleotides outside the gene matches: 5. The CDR3 covers 18 residues. The CDR3 nucleotides read TGTGCCAGCAGTTTCCGGACAGGGGGCCTCTCTGGGGCCAACGTCCTGACTTTC. Translating it yields CASSFRTGGLSGANVLTF.

This clonotype occurred a few times. This chain connects TRBV29-1 to TRBJ2-7; TRBD1 matches at 11 bases. Trimming at V came to 5 bases and at J to 6 bases, leaving 6 bases not matched to a gene. This CDR3 is 13 amino acids long. Germline values: CDR1 SQVTM, CDR2 ANQGSEA. As DNA, the CDR3 is TGCAGCGTTTGGACAGGGGGCGTTGGCGAGCAGTACTTC. Its protein product is CSVWTGGVGEQYF.

The chain is built from TRBV29-1 and TRBJ2-7, with TRBD1 as a possible D gene (6 bases). The end of the DNA is better explained by TRBJ2-5, so the J call may be wrong. The CDR3 is 14 amino acids. Germline V gives CDR1 SQVTM, CDR2 ANQGSEA. CDR3 loop: CSAGTSSRGETQYF. In nucleotides, the CDR3 is TGCAGCGCAGGGACAAGCTCCCGCGGCGAGACCCAGTACTTC.

This clonotype has just a few counts. The chain couples TRBV4-2 to TRBJ1-1; possible D gene TRBD1, 5 bases. With 3 bases removed from V and 5 bases from J, the gap between germline ends came to 7 bases. Germline CDR1 reads LGHNA; CDR2 reads YNFKEQ. CDR3 length equals 12 residues. CDR3 protein: CASSHPGTEAFF. The CDR3 nucleotides read TGTGCCAGCAGCCATCCAGGGACTGAAGCTTTCTTT.

This clonotype was picked up one time. V gene TRBV5-1 combines with J gene TRBJ2-3; D gene unclear. The CDR3 consists of 12 residues. From germline, CDR1 is SGHRS and CDR2 YFSETQ. Trimming pared 7 bases from V and 5 bases from J, leaving 11 bases between. The CDR3 here is CASHLSGDTQYF. The CDR3 DNA is TGCGCCAGCCACTTGTCTGGAGATACGCAGTATTTT.

The V and J genes are TRBV10-3 and TRBJ2-3; 8 bases align to TRBD2. Germline V lookup: CDR1 ENHRY, CDR2 SYGVKD. Losses at the gene ends were 10 bases for V and 2 bases for J; bases not matched to a gene: 5. The CDR3 consists of 13 residues. The CDR3, as DNA: TGTGCCAGTAGCGGGGAAAACACAGATACGCAGTATTTT. Translated: CASSGENTDTQYF.

V usage is TRBV7-2 and J usage is TRBJ2-7, with D perhaps given as TRBD1 or TRBD2 (5 bases each). The CDR3 contains 16 residues. V lost 1 base to trimming and J lost 0 bases, with 13 bases between them. Germline V gene data show CDR1 as SGHTA and CDR2 as FQGNSA. The CDR3 is CASSLGGVGSSYEQYF. CDR3 sequence (DNA): TGTGCCAGCAGCTTAGGAGGGGTGGGCTCCTCCTACGAGCAGTACTTC.

This clonotype has only a few counts. The chain is built from TRBV5-1 and TRBJ2-7; D may match TRBD1 or TRBD2 (6 bases each). Germline V gives CDR1 SGHRS, CDR2 YFSETQ. Trimming took off 3 bases at V and 2 bases at J, with 9 bases between the two ends. This CDR3 has 13 amino acids. The CDR3 region is CASSWRDTYEQYF. For the CDR3, the DNA is TGCGCCAGCAGCTGGCGGGACACCTACGAGCAGTACTTC.